The TCR beta chain under discussion was sequenced for a study of blood T cell repertoires in COVID-19. The overall study: Samples representing acute and convalescent COVID-19 were sourced from the United States, Italy and Spain. The cDNA or gDNA used as material had been derived from T cells, B-cell-depleted T cells, or PBMCs.

The CDR3 loop spans 14 amino acids. V was clipped by 5 bases and J by 1 base, with 11 bases between them. Germline CDR1 SGHAT, CDR2 FQNNGV. In the original analysis: Amplification of reference gene primers was used by the study to estimate nucleated cell counts. Clones were read by immunoSEQ multiplex PCR, and TCRdb kept only the in-frame ones, dropping some. That table is the source of V, J and clone size, and D and trimming were worked out from the DNA. This table has about 230,000 clones, under 90% appearing once. This clone was observed once. The clonotype comes from a man in his forties or fifties with COVID-19, enrolled during active disease. Sequencing was performed on peripheral blood. V usage is TRBV11-2 and J usage is TRBJ1-1, with D perhaps TRBD1 (6 bases). The CDR3 loop is CASSRPGQNTEAFF. CDR3 bases: TGTGCCAGCAGCCGGCCGGGACAGAACACTGAAGCTTTCTTT.